This T cell receptor beta chain is from a study of T cell responses to AZD1222 COVID-19 vaccine. TCRdb keeps only in-frame clones here, not all; method: immunoSEQ multiplex PCR. The sample yields under 75,000 clones, 87% seen once. Study results and limitations: The peak T cell response came first, and repertoires were sampled only after it. Unmutated variant regions reportedly attract nearly half of all spike-specific TCRs.

Germline CDR1 MNHEY, CDR2 SVGAGI. This CDR3 region has 13 residues. The V end was cut by 2 bases, the J end by 4 bases, with 6 bases between. This clone was seen once. No antigen is known for it. This chain uses TRBV6-5 with TRBJ1-5, with D unresolved. Specimen: peripheral blood, collected on day 0 of AZD1222 vaccination. This clonotype was sampled from an adult in good health. CDR3 DNA sequence: TGTGCCAGCAGTTACGGGTCGAATCAGCCCCAGCATTTT. This encodes CASSYGSNQPQHF.